The present T cell receptor beta chain was sequenced within a study of identical twins. The germline V gene encodes CDR1 MNHEY and CDR2 SVGAGI. Trimming left V 8 bases short and J 2 bases short, with 9 bases between. The length of the CDR3 is 12 residues. This clonotype was counted ten times or more. Its matching antigen is unknown. Broader study findings: Twins' excess sharing was less marked for out-of-frame beta sequences.

TCRdb re-called the 5' RACE reads through MiXCR, storing one row per CDR3 protein. Of under 350,000 distinct CDR3 sequences in the sample, nearly 9.5% were seen once. These data were also reused for a study on yellow fever vaccine responses in identical twins.

Sequenced: CD8+ T cells sorted from blood. This receptor was identified in a woman aged 18-30 years in good health. The chain is built from TRBV6-5 and TRBJ1-1; D gene uncertain. This CDR3 reads CASGPFNTEAFF. CDR3 bases: TGTGCCAGCGGACCCTTTAACACTGAAGCTTTCTTT.